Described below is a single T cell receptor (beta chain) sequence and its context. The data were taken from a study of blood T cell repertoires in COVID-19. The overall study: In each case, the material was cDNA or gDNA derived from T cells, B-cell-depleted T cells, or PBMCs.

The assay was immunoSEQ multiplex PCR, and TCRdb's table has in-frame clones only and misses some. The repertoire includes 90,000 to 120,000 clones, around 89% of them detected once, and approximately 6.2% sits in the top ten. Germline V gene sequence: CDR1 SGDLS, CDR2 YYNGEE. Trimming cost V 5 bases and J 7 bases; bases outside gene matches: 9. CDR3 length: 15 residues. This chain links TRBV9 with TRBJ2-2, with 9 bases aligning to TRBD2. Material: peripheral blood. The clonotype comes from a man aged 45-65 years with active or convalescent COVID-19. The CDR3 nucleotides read TGTGCCAGCAGTAGGGGGCTAGCGGGACACGGGGAGCTGTTTTTT. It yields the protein CASSRGLAGHGELFF.